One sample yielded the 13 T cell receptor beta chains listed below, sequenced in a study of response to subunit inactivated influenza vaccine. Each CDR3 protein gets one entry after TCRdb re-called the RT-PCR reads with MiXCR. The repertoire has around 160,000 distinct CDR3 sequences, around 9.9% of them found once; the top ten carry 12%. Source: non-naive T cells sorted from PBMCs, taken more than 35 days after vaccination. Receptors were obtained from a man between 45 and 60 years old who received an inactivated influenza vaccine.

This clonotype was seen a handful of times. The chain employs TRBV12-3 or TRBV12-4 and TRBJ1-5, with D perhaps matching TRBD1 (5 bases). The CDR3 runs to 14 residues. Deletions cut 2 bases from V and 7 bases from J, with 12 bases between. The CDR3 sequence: CASSLSRREQPQHF. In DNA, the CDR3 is TGTGCCAGCAGTTTAAGTCGCAGGGAACAGCCCCAGCATTTT.

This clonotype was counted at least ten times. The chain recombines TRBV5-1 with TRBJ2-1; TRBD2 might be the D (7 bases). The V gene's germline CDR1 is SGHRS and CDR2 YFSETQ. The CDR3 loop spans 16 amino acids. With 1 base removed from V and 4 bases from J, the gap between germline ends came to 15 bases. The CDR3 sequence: CASSLRGTTSYNEQFF. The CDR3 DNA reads TGCGCCAGCAGCTTGAGGGGGACTACTAGTTACAATGAGCAGTTCTTC.

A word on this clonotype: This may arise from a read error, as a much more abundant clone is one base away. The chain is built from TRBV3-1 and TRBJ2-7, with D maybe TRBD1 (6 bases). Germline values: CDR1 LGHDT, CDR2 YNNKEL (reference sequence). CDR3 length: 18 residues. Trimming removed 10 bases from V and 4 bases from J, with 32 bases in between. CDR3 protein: CAISFAGSSRGRKYEQYF. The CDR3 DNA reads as TGTGCCATCAGTTTCGCCGGTAGCTCCAGGGGCCGAAAATACGAGCAGTACTTC.

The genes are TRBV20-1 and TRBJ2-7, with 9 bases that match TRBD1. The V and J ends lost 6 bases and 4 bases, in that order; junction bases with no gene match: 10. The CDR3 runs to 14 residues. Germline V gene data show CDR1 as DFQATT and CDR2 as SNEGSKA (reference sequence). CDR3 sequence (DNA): TGCAGTGCCAGTTCCGGGACAGGGCGATACGAGCAGTACTTC. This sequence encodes CSASSGTGRYEQYF.

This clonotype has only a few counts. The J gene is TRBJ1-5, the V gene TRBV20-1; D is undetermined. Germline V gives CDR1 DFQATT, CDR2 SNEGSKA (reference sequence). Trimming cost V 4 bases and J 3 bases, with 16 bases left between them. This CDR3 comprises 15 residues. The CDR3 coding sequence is TGCAGTGCTACCAACAGAGAACGTCTCAATCAGCCCCAGCATTTT. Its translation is CSATNRERLNQPQHF.

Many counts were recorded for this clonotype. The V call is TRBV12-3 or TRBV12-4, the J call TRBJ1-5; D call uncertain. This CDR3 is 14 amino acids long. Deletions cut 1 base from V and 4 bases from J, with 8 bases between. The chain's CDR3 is CASSLGMGNQPQHF. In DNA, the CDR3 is TGTGCCAGCAGTTTAGGTATGGGAAATCAGCCCCAGCATTTT.

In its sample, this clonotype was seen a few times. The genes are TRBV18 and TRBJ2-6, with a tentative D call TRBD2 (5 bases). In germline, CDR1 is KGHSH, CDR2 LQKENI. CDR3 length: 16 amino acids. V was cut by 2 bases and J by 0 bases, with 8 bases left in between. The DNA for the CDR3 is TGTGCCAGCTCACCAAACGGGATCTCTGGGGCCAACGTCCTGACTTTC. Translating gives CASSPNGISGANVLTF.

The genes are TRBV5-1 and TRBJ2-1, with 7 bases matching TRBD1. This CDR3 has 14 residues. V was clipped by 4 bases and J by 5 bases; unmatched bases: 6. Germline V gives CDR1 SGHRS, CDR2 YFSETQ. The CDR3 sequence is CASSRDSSHNEQFF. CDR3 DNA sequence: TGCGCCAGCAGCCGGGACAGCAGTCACAATGAGCAGTTCTTC.

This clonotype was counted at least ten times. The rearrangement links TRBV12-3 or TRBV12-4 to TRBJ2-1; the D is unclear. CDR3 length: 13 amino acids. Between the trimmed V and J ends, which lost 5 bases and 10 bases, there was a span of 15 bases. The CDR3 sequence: CASSRPDINEQFF. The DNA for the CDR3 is TGTGCCAGCAGTCGCCCCGACATTAACGAGCAGTTCTTC.

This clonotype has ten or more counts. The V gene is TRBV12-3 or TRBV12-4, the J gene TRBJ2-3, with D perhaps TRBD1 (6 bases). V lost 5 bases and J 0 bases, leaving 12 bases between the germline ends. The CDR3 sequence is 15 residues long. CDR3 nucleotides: TGTGCCAGCAGTCTGGGACACCCGAGCACAGATACGCAGTATTTT. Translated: CASSLGHPSTDTQYF.

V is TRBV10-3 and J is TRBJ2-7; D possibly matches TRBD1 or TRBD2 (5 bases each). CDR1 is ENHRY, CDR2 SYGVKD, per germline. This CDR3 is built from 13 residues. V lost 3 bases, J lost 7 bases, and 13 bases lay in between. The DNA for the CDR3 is TGTGCCATCAGTGAATATGGGGGAATGGAGCAGTACTTC. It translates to CAISEYGGMEQYF.

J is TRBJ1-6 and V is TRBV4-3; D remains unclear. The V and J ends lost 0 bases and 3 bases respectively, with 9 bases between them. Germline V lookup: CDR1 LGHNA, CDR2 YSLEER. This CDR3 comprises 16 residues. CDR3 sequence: CASSQDVRNYNSPLHF. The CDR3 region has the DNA TGCGCCAGCAGCCAAGATGTCAGAAACTATAATTCACCCCTCCACTTT.

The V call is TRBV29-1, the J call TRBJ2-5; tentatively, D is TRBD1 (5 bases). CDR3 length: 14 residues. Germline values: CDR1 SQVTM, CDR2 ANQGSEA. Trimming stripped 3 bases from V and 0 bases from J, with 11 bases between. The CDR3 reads CSVDRQGNQETQYF. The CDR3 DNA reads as TGCAGCGTTGATCGGCAGGGAAACCAAGAGACCCAGTACTTC. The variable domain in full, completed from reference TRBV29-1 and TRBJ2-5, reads SAVISQKPSRDICQRGTSLTIQCQVDSQVTMMFWYRQQPGQSLTLIATANQGSEATYESGFVIDKFPISRPNLTFSTLTVSNMSPEDSSIYLCSVDRQGNQETQYFGPGTRLLVL.